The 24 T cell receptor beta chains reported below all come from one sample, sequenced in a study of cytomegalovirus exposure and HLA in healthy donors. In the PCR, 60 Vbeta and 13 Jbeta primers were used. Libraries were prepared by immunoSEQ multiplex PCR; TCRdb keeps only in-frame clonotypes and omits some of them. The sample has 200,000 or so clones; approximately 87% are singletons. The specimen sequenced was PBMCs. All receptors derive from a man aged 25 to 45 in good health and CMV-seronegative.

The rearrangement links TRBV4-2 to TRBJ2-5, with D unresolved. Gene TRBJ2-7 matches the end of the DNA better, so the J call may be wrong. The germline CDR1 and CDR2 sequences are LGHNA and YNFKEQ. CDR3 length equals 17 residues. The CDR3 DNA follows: TGTGCCAGCACCCCAGGAACAGCCCCTACAGCATTCTACGAGCAGTACTTC. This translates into CASTPGTAPTAFYEQYF.

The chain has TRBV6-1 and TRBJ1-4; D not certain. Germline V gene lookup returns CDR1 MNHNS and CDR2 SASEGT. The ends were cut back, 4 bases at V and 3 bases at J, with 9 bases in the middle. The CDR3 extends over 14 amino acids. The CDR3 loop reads CASSAGPSNEKLFF. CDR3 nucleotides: TGTGCCAGCAGTGCCGGTCCGTCTAATGAAAAACTGTTTTTT.

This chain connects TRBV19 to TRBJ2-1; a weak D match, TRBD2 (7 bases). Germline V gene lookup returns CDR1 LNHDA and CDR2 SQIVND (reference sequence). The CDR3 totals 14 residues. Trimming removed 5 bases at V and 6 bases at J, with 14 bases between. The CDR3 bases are TGTGCCAGTAGTTGGGGGGGACAAGCCAATGAGCAGTTCTTC. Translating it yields CASSWGGQANEQFF.

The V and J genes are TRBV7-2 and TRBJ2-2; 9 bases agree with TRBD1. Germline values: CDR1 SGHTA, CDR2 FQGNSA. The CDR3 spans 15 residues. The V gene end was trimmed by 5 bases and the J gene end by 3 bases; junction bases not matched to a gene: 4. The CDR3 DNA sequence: TGTGCCAGCAGCAGGACAGGGGTCGACACCGGGGAGCTGTTTTTT. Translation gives CASSRTGVDTGELFF. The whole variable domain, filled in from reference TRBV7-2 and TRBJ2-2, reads GAGVSQSPSNKVTEKGKDVELRCDPISGHTALYWYRQSLGQGLEFLIYFQGNSAPDKSGLPSDRFSAERTGGSVSTLTIQRTQQEDSAVYLCASSRTGVDTGELFFGEGSRLTVL.

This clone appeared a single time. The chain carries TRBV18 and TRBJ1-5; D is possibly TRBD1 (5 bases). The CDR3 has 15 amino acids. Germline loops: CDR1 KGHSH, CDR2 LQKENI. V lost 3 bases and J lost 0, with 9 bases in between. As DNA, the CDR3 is TGTGCCAGCTCACCCGGGGGGTATAGCAATCAGCCCCAGCATTTT. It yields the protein CASSPGGYSNQPQHF. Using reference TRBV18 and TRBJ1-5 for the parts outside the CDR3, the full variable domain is NAGVMQNPRHLVRRRGQEARLRCSPMKGHSHVYWYRQLPEEGLKFMVYLQKENIIDESGMPKERFSAEFPKEGPSILRIQQVVRGDSAAYFCASSPGGYSNQPQHFGDGTRLSIL.

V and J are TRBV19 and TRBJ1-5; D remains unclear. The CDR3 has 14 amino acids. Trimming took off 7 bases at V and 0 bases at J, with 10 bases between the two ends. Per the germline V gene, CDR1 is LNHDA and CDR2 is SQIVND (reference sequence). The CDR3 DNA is TGTGCCAGTATAGGAACGGGTAGCAATCAGCCCCAGCATTTT. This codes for CASIGTGSNQPQHF.

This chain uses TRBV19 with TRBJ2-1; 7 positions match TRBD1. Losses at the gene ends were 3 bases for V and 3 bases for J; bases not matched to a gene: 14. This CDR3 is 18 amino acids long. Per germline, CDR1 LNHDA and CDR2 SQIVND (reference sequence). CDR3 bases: TGTGCCAGTAGTATTACAAGAAGGGGGCTATATATCTACAATGAGCAGTTCTTC. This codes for CASSITRRGLYIYNEQFF.

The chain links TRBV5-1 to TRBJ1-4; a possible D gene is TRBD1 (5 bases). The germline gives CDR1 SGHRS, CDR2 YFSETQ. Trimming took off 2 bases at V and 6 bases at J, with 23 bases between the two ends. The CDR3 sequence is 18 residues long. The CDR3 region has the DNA TGCGCCAGCAGCTTAGGGCCCGGGGGTCAGGCTGACGATGAAAAACTGTTTTTT. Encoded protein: CASSLGPGGQADDEKLFF.

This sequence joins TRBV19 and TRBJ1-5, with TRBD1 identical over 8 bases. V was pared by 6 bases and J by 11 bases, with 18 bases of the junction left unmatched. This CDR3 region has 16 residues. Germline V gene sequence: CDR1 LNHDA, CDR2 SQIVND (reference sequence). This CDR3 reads CASSTGTGDWIRAQHF. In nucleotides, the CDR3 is TGTGCCAGTAGCACCGGGACAGGAGATTGGATTCGGGCCCAGCATTTT.

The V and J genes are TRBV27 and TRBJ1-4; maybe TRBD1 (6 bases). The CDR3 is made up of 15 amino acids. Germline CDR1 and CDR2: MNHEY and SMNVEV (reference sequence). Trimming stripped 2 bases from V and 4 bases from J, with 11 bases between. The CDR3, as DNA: TGTGCCAGCAGTTTAGGCGCAGGGGTTAATGAAAAACTGTTTTTT. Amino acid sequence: CASSLGAGVNEKLFF.

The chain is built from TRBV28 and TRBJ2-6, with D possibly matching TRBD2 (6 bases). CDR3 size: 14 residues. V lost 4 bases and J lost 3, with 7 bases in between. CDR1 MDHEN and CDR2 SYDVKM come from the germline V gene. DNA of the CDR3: TGTGCCAGCAGTTGGCGGGGTGGGGCCAACGTCCTGACTTTC. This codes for CASSWRGGANVLTF. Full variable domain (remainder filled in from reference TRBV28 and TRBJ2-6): DVKVTQSSRYLVKRTGEKVFLECVQDMDHENMFWYRQDPGLGLRLIYFSYDVKMKEKGDIPEGYSVSREKKERFSLILESASTNQTSMYLCASSWRGGANVLTFGAGSRLTVL.

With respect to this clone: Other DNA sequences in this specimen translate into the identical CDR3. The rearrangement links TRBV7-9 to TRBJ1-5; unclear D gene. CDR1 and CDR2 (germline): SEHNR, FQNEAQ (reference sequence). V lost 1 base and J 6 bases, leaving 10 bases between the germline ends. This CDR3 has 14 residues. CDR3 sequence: CASSLGGVGQPQHF. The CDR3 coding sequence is TGTGCCAGCAGCTTAGGCGGGGTGGGTCAGCCCCAGCATTTT.

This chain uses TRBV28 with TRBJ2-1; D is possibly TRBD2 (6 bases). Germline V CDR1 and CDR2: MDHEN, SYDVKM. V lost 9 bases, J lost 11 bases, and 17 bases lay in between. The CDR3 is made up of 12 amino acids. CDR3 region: CASSSLTSKQFF. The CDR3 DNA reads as TGTGCCAGTAGCTCCCTTACTAGCAAGCAGTTCTTC.

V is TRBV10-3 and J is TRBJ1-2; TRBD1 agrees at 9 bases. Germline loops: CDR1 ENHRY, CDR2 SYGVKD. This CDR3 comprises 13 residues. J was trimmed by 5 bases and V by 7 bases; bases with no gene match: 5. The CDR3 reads CAIIWTGVYGYTF. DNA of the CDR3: TGTGCCATCATCTGGACAGGGGTATATGGCTACACCTTC.

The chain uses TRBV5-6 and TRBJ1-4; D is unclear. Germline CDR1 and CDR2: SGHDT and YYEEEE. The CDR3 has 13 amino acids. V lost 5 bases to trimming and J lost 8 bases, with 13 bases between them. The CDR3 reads CASRRKGGEKLFF. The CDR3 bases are TGTGCCAGCAGGAGAAAAGGAGGGGAAAAACTGTTTTTT.

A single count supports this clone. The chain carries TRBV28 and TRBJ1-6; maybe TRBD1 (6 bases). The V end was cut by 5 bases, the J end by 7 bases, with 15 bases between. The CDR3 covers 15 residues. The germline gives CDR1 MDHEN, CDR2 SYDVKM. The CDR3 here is CASSNMDSRNSPLHF. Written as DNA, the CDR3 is TGTGCCAGCAGTAACATGGACAGCCGAAATTCACCCCTCCACTTT.

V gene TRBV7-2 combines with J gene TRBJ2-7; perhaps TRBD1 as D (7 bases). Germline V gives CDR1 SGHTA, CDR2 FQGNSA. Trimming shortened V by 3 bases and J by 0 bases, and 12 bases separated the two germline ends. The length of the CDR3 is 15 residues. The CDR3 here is CASSFGGTASYEQYF. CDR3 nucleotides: TGTGCCAGCAGCTTCGGAGGGACAGCCTCCTACGAGCAGTACTTC.

The CDR3 coding sequence is TGTGCCAGCACCCCGTTCCCCAATCAGCCCCAGCATTTT. It codes for CASTPFPNQPQHF. The chain joins TRBV28 to TRBJ1-5; the D is unclear. The V and J ends lost 7 bases and 3 bases respectively, with 10 bases between them. The CDR3 runs 13 residues. Germline V gene data show CDR1 as MDHEN and CDR2 as SYDVKM. The full variable domain, rest sourced from reference TRBV28 and TRBJ1-5, is DVKVTQSSRYLVKRTGEKVFLECVQDMDHENMFWYRQDPGLGLRLIYFSYDVKMKEKGDIPEGYSVSREKKERFSLILESASTNQTSMYLCASTPFPNQPQHFGDGTRLSIL.

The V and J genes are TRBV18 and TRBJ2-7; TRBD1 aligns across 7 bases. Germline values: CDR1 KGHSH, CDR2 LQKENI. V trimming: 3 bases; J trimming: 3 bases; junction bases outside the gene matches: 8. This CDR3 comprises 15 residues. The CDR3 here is CASSPGQLINYEQYF. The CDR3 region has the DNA TGTGCCAGCTCACCGGGACAGCTTATTAACTACGAGCAGTACTTC. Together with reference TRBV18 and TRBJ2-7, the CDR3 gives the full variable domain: NAGVMQNPRHLVRRRGQEARLRCSPMKGHSHVYWYRQLPEEGLKFMVYLQKENIIDESGMPKERFSAEFPKEGPSILRIQQVVRGDSAAYFCASSPGQLINYEQYFGPGTRLTVT.

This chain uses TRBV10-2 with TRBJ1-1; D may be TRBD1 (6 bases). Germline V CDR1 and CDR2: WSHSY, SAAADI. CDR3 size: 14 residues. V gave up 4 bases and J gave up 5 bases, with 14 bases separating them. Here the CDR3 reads CASSVFAGETEAFF. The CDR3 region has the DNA TGCGCCAGCAGTGTATTTGCAGGGGAGACTGAAGCTTTCTTT.

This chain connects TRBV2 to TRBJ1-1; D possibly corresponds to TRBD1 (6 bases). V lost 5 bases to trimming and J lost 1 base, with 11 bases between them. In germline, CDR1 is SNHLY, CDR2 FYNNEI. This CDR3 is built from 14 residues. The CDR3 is CASSPGHPNTEAFF. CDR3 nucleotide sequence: TGTGCCAGCAGTCCGGGACACCCGAACACTGAAGCTTTCTTT.

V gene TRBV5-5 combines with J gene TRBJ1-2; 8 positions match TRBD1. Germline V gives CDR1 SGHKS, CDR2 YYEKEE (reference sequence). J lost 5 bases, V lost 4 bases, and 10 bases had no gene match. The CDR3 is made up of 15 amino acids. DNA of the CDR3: TGTGCCAGCAGCGGGGGACAGGCGACACTTTATGGCTACACCTTC. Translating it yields CASSGGQATLYGYTF.

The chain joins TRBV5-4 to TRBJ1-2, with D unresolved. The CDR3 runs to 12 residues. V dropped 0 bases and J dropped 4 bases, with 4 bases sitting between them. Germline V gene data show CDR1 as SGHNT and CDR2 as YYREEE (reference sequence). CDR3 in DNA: TGTGCCAGCAGCTTGGACACCTATGGCTACACCTTC. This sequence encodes CASSLDTYGYTF.

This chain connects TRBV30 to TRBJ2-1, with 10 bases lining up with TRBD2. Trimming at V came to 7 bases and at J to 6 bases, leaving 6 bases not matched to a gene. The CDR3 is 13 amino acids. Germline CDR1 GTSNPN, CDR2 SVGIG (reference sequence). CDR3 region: CASSGSEINEQFF. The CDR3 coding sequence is TGTGCCTCTAGCGGGAGTGAAATCAATGAGCAGTTCTTC.